This T cell receptor beta chain was recovered during a study of technical replicates of blood from a few donors. Germline V gene data show CDR1 as MNHEY and CDR2 as SMNVEV (reference sequence). V shed 5 bases and J shed 0 bases, with 11 bases lying between them. The CDR3 runs 15 residues. Assay used: immunoSEQ multiplex PCR; TCRdb lists only in-frame clones, some missing. This table has under 90,000 clones, about 95% appearing once. The sequenced material came from T cells isolated from PBMCs. This receptor was identified in a human donor in good health. The chain uses TRBV27 and TRBJ1-3; D might be TRBD1 (6 bases). The CDR3 region has the DNA TGTGCCAGCAGTCCCCTGGACAGCTCTGGAAACACCATATATTTT. This translates into CASSPLDSSGNTIYF.